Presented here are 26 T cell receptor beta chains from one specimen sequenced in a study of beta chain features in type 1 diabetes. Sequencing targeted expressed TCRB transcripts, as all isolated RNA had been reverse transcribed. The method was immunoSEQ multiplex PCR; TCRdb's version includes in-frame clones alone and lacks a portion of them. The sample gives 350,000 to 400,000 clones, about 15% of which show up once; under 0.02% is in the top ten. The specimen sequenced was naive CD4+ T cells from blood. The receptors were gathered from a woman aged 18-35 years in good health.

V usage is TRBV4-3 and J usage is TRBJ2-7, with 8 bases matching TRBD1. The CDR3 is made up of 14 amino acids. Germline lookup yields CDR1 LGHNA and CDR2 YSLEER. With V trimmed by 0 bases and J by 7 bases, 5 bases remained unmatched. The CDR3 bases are TGCGCCAGCAGCCAAGAGGACAGGGCGAGAGAGCAGTACTTC. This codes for CASSQEDRAREQYF.

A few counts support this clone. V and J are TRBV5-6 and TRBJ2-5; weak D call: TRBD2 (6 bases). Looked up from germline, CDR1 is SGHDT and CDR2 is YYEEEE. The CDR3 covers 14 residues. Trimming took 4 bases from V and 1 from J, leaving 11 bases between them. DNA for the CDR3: TGTGCCAGCAGCAGATGGGACTTCCAAGAGACCCAGTACTTC. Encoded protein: CASSRWDFQETQYF.

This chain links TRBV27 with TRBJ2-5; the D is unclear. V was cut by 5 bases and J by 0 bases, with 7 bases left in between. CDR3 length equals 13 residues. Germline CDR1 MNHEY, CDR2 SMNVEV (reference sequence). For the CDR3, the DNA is TGTGCCAGCAGTCGGTTGTACCAAGAGACCCAGTACTTC. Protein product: CASSRLYQETQYF.

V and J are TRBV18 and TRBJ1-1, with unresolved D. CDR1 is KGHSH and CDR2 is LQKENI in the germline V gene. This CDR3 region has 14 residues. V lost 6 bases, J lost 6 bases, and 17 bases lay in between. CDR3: CASSLTLSVAEAFF. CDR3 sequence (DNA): TGTGCCAGCTCGCTGACTTTGAGCGTTGCTGAAGCTTTCTTT. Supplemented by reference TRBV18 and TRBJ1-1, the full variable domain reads NAGVMQNPRHLVRRRGQEARLRCSPMKGHSHVYWYRQLPEEGLKFMVYLQKENIIDESGMPKERFSAEFPKEGPSILRIQQVVRGDSAAYFCASSLTLSVAEAFFGQGTRLTVV.

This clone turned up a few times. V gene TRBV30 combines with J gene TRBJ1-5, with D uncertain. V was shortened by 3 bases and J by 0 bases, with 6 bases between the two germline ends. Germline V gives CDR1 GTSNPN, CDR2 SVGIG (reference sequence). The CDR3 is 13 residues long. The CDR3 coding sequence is TGTGCCTGGAGGAGGGATAGCAATCAGCCCCAGCATTTT. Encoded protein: CAWRRDSNQPQHF.

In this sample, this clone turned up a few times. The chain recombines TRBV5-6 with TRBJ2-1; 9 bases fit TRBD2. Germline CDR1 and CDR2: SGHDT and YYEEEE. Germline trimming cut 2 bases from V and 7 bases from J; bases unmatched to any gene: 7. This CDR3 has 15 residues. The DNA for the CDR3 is TGTGCCAGCAGCTTACTAGCGGGCTCACAGAATGAGCAGTTCTTC. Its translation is CASSLLAGSQNEQFF.

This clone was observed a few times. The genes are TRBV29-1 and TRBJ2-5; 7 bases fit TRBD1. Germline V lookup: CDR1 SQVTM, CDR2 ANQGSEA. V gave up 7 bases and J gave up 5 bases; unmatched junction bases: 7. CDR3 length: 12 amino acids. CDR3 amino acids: CSASGGTETQYF. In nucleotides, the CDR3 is TGCAGCGCTTCAGGGGGTACGGAGACCCAGTACTTC.

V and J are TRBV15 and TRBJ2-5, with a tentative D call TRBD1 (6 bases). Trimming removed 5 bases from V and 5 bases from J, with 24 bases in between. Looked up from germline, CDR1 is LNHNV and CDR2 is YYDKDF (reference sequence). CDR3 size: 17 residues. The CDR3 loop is CATSGQLTPGSGETQYF. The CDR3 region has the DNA TGTGCCACCAGCGGACAGCTCACTCCAGGCTCCGGGGAGACCCAGTACTTC.

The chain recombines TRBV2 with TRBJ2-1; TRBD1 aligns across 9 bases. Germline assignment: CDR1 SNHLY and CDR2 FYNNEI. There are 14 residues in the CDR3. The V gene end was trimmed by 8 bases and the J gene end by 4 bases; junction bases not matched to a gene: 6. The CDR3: CASGGQGIYNEQFF. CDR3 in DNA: TGTGCCAGCGGTGGACAGGGGATTTACAATGAGCAGTTCTTC.

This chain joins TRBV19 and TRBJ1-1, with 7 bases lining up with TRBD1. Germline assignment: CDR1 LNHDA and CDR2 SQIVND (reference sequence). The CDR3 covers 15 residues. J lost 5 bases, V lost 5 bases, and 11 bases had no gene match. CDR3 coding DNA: TGTGCCAGTAGTTCCCGTCGACAGGGCTGGACTGAAGCTTTCTTT. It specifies CASSSRRQGWTEAFF.

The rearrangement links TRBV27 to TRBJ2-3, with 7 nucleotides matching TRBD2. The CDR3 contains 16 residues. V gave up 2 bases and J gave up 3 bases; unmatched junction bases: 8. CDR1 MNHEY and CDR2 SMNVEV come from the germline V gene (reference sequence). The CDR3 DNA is TGTGCCAGCAGTTTAATGGGCGGGAGAGGGACAGATACGCAGTATTTT. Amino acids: CASSLMGGRGTDTQYF.

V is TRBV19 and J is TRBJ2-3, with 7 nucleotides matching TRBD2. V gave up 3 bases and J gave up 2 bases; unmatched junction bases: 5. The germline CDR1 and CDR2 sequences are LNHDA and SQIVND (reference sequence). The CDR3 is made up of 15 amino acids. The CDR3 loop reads CASSIWAGDTDTQYF. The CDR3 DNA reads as TGTGCCAGTAGTATTTGGGCGGGGGACACAGATACGCAGTATTTT.

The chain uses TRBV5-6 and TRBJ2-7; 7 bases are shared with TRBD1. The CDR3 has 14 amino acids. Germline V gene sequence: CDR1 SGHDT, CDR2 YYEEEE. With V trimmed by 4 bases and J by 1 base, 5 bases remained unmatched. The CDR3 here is CASSHRTGSYEQYF. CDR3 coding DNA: TGTGCCAGCAGCCACCGGACAGGATCCTACGAGCAGTACTTC.

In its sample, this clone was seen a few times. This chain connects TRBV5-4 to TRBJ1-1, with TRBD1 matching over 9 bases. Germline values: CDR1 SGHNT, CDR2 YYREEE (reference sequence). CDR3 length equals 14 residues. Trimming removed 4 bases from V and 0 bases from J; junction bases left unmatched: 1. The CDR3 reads CASSGDRVNTEAFF. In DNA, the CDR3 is TGTGCCAGCAGCGGGGACAGGGTGAACACTGAAGCTTTCTTT.

The CDR3 is CASSRGLNQPQHF. The CDR3 region has the DNA TGTGCCAGTAGTAGGGGCCTCAATCAGCCCCAGCATTTT. The chain recombines TRBV19 with TRBJ1-5; D may be TRBD1 (5 bases). Germline lookup yields CDR1 LNHDA and CDR2 SQIVND (reference sequence). The CDR3 is 13 residues long. The V and J ends lost 4 bases and 3 bases respectively, with 7 bases between them.

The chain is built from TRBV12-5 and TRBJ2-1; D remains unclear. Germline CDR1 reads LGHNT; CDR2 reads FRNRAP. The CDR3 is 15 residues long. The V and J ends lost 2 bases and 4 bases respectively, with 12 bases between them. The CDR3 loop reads CASGLISDLYNEQFF. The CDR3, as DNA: TGTGCTAGTGGTTTGATATCCGACTTGTACAATGAGCAGTTCTTC.

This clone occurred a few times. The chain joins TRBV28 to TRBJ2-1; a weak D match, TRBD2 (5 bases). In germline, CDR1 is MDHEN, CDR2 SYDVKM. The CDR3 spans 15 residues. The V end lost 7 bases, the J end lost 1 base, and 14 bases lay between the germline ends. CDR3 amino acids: CASTIPTGSYNEQFF. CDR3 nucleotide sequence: TGTGCCAGCACTATACCGACGGGATCCTACAATGAGCAGTTCTTC.

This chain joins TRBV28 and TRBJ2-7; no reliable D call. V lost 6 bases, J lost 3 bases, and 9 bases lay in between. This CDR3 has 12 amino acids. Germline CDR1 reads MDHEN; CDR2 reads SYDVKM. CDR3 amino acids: CASRKNFYEQYF. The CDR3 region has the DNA TGTGCCAGCAGGAAAAACTTCTACGAGCAGTACTTC.

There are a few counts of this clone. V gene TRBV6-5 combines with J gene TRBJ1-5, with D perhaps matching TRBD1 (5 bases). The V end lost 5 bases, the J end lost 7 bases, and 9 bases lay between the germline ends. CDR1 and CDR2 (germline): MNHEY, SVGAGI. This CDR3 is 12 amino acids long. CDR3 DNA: TGTGCCAGCAGTACCTGGGGCCAGCCCCAGCATTTT. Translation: CASSTWGQPQHF.

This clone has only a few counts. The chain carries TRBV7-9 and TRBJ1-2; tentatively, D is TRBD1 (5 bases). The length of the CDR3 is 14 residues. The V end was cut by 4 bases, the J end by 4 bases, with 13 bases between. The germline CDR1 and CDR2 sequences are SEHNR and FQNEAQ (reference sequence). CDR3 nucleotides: TGTGCCAGCAGCTCGGGACGGGAGAGCTATGGCTACACCTTC. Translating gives CASSSGRESYGYTF.

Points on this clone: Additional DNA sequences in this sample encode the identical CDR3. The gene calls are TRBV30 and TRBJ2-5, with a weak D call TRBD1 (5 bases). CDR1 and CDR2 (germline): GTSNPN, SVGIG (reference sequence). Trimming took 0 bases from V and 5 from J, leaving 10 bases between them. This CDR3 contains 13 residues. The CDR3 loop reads CAWSVLRAETQYF. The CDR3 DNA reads TGTGCCTGGAGTGTCCTCAGGGCGGAGACCCAGTACTTC.

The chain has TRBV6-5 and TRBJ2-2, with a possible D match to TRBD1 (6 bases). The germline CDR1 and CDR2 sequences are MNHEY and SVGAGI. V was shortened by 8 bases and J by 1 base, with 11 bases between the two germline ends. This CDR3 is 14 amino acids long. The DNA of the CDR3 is TGTGCCAGCGCTAGGACAGTGAACACCGGGGAGCTGTTTTTT. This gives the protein CASARTVNTGELFF.

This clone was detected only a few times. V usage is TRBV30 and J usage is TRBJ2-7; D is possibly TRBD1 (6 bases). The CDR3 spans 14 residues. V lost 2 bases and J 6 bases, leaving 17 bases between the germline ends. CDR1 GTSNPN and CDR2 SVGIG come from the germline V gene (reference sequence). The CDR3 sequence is CAWSYGTGLGEQYF. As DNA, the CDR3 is TGTGCCTGGAGTTACGGAACAGGGCTTGGCGAGCAGTACTTC.

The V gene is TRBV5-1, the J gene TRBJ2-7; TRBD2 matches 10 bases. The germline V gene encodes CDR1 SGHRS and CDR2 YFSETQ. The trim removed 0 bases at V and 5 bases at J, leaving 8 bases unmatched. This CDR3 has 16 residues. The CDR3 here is CASSLDTSGIFNEQYF. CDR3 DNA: TGCGCCAGCAGCTTGGATACTAGCGGGATTTTCAACGAGCAGTACTTC. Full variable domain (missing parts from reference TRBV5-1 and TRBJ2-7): KAGVTQTPRYLIKTRGQQVTLSCSPISGHRSVSWYQQTPGQGLQFLFEYFSETQRNKGNFPGRFSGRQFSNSRSEMNVSTLELGDSALYLCASSLDTSGIFNEQYFGPGTRLTVT.

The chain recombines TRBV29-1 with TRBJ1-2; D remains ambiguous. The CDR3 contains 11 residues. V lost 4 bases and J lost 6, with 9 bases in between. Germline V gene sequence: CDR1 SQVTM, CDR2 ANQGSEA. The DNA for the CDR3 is TGCAGCGTTGGGTTCCGGGATGGCTACACCTTC. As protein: CSVGFRDGYTF. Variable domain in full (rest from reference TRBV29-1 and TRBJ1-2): SAVISQKPSRDICQRGTSLTIQCQVDSQVTMMFWYRQQPGQSLTLIATANQGSEATYESGFVIDKFPISRPNLTFSTLTVSNMSPEDSSIYLCSVGFRDGYTFGSGTRLTVV.

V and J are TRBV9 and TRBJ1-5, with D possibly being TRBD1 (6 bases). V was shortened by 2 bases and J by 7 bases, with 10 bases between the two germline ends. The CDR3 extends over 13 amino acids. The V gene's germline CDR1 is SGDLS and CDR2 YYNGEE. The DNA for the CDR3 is TGTGCCAGCAGCGTCAGGGGCGGGCAGCCCCAGCATTTT. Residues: CASSVRGGQPQHF.